Following are 32 T cell receptor beta chains from one sample sequenced in a study of post-analysis software for immune sequencing data. Sequencing libraries made from TCR beta cDNA carried unique molecular identifiers. TCRdb analysed the PCR reads with MiXCR anew, one entry per CDR3 protein. The repertoire holds about 210,000 distinct CDR3 sequences, with 29% as singletons. These receptors' targets are unknown. Regarding the study as a whole: Relative to controls, patients had several TRBV segments at higher frequency, with TRBV5-6, TRBV5-1 and TRBV20-1 among these.

Sample: blood. The receptors derive from a girl aged 2-17 years with multiple sclerosis.

This clonotype was seen ten or more times. V usage is TRBV20-1 and J usage is TRBJ2-7; TRBD1 matches 7 bases. CDR3 length equals 15 residues. The germline CDR1 and CDR2 sequences are DFQATT and SNEGSKA (reference sequence). Trimming took 1 base from V and 0 from J; bases not matched to a gene: 6. DNA for the CDR3: TGCAGTGCTAGAGCGTTGACAGGGAGCTCCTACGAGCAGTACTTC. Its protein product is CSARALTGSSYEQYF.

This clonotype showed up many times. The genes are TRBV7-2 and TRBJ2-5; D gene uncertain. The CDR3 contains 14 residues. From germline, CDR1 is SGHTA and CDR2 FQGNSA. V dropped 1 base and J dropped 1 base, with 7 bases sitting between them. The CDR3: CASSLVPGQETQYF. The CDR3 DNA sequence: TGTGCCAGCAGCTTAGTTCCAGGCCAAGAGACCCAGTACTTC.

This clonotype was picked up a small number of times. V is TRBV15 and J is TRBJ2-1; 12 nucleotides agree with TRBD2. The V and J ends lost 2 bases and 7 bases, in that order; junction bases with no gene match: 6. This CDR3 is built from 16 residues. Germline CDR1 LNHNV, CDR2 YYDKDF (reference sequence). DNA of the CDR3: TGTGCCACCAGCAGATTCACTAGCGGGGGGCGAAATGAGCAGTTCTTC. It specifies CATSRFTSGGRNEQFF.

The J gene is TRBJ2-7, the V gene TRBV27, with D possibly TRBD2 on 5 matching bases. In germline, CDR1 is MNHEY, CDR2 SMNVEV (reference sequence). This CDR3 has 12 residues. The V and J ends lost 6 bases and 8 bases respectively, with 14 bases between them. The CDR3: CASSRPPGKQYF. In DNA form, the CDR3 reads TGTGCCAGCAGCCGACCCCCCGGGAAGCAGTACTTC.

In regard to this clonotype: A read error is possible here, since a much larger clone lies one base away. The chain couples TRBV29-1 to TRBJ2-1; D gene unclear. The J call may be incorrect, as the DNA end agrees better with TRBJ2-7. CDR3 length equals 14 residues. In germline, CDR1 is SQVTM, CDR2 ANQGSEA. Here the CDR3 DNA reads TGCAGCGTTGTACGGACCAACTCCTACAATGAGCAGTACTTC. It is translated as CSVVRTNSYNEQYF.

This clonotype was picked up many times. The rearrangement links TRBV29-1 to TRBJ2-1; TRBD2 matches 12 bases. Germline lookup yields CDR1 SQVTM and CDR2 ANQGSEA. Trimming removed 7 bases from V and 5 bases from J; junction bases left unmatched: 3. The CDR3 covers 13 residues. The DNA of the CDR3 is TGCAGCGGTTGGACTAGCGGGAACAATGAGCAGTTCTTC. Translating it yields CSGWTSGNNEQFF.

This clonotype was observed many times. This chain uses TRBV20-1 with TRBJ2-1, with a weak D call TRBD2 (5 bases). The V end was cut by 3 bases, the J end by 3 bases, with 15 bases between. The CDR3 loop spans 15 amino acids. CDR1 is DFQATT and CDR2 is SNEGSKA in the germline V gene (reference sequence). CDR3 bases: TGCAGTGCTAGCTCTGGGGTGGGGAGCTACAATGAGCAGTTCTTC. Translation gives CSASSGVGSYNEQFF.

This clonotype has at least ten counts. V usage is TRBV12-3 or TRBV12-4 and J usage is TRBJ2-1; 11 bases are shared with TRBD2. With 6 bases clipped from V and 2 bases from J, the junction kept 9 bases outside the gene matches. The CDR3 contains 17 residues. The CDR3 coding sequence is TGTGCCAGCAGCGCATTAGCGGGAGGGCTCCCCTACAATGAGCAGTTCTTC. This translates into CASSALAGGLPYNEQFF.

The table lists this clonotype with many counts. The J gene is TRBJ1-4, the V gene TRBV6-2 or TRBV6-3; a possible D gene is TRBD1 (6 bases). Looked up from germline, CDR1 is MNHEY and CDR2 is SVGEGT. This CDR3 has 16 amino acids. V gave up 5 bases and J gave up 2 bases, with 15 bases separating them. The CDR3 protein is CASSRNGGATNEKLFF. Written as DNA, the CDR3 is TGTGCCAGCAGTCGCAATGGGGGCGCGACTAATGAAAAACTGTTTTTT.

The chain recombines TRBV20-1 with TRBJ1-4, with 7 bases that match TRBD1. Germline V gene lookup returns CDR1 DFQATT and CDR2 SNEGSKA (reference sequence). The CDR3 has 16 amino acids. Germline trimming cut 0 bases from V and 4 bases from J; bases unmatched to any gene: 8. The DNA of the CDR3 is TGCAGTGCTAGAGATCCGAAGGGACAGTATAATGAAAAACTGTTTTTT. Translated, it gives CSARDPKGQYNEKLFF.

J is TRBJ1-5 and V is TRBV20-1; 8 bases align to TRBD1. V lost 3 bases, J lost 1 base, and 8 bases stayed unmatched. Germline V gives CDR1 DFQATT, CDR2 SNEGSKA (reference sequence). CDR3 length: 16 amino acids. CDR3 sequence reads: CSARRQGASSNQPQHF. The DNA for the CDR3 is TGCAGTGCTAGGCGGCAGGGGGCATCGAGCAATCAGCCCCAGCATTTT.

This clonotype was seen many times. This chain joins TRBV20-1 and TRBJ1-2; D is ambiguous. V was trimmed by 7 bases and J by 2 bases, leaving 11 bases between them. The germline V gene encodes CDR1 DFQATT and CDR2 SNEGSKA (reference sequence). This CDR3 has 12 residues. CDR3 sequence reads: CSVRPTNYGYTF. CDR3 nucleotides: TGCAGTGTACGACCGACCAACTATGGCTACACCTTC.

This clonotype was counted only a few times. The chain uses TRBV5-1 and TRBJ2-5; maybe TRBD1 (6 bases). CDR1 is SGHRS and CDR2 is YFSETQ in the germline V gene. The CDR3 sequence is 14 residues long. V was shortened by 1 base and J by 2 bases, with 9 bases between the two germline ends. The CDR3 region is CASSLQGPQETQYF. CDR3 in DNA: TGCGCCAGCAGCTTGCAGGGGCCACAAGAGACCCAGTACTTC.

The J gene is TRBJ2-1, the V gene TRBV20-1; 14 bases match TRBD2. CDR1 is DFQATT and CDR2 is SNEGSKA in the germline V gene (reference sequence). Trimming cost V 0 bases and J 7 bases; bases outside gene matches: 11. The CDR3 runs 18 residues. CDR3 residues: CSARDPRTSGRPWNEQFF. The CDR3 DNA reads as TGCAGTGCTAGAGATCCCCGGACTAGCGGGAGGCCGTGGAATGAGCAGTTCTTC.

This clonotype was detected only a few times. This rearrangement joins TRBV6-5 to TRBJ1-2; tentatively, D is TRBD1 (5 bases). Trimming took 0 bases from V and 3 from J, leaving 14 bases between them. Germline V gene lookup returns CDR1 MNHEY and CDR2 SVGAGI. There are 16 residues in the CDR3. DNA of the CDR3: TGTGCCAGCAGTTACTCGTCGGGGCAGGCGGACTATGGCTACACCTTC. This gives the protein CASSYSSGQADYGYTF.

The chain carries TRBV2 and TRBJ2-3, with 12 bases matching TRBD2. The trim removed 7 bases at V and 4 bases at J, leaving 9 bases unmatched. CDR3 length: 16 residues. Germline V gene sequence: CDR1 SNHLY, CDR2 FYNNEI. DNA for the CDR3: TGTGCCAGCACCCGCCGACTAGCGGGAGTACCAGATACGCAGTATTTT. Protein sequence: CASTRRLAGVPDTQYF.

The chain uses TRBV14 and TRBJ2-3; 7 bases agree with TRBD2. CDR1 SGHDN and CDR2 FVKESK come from the germline V gene. There are 13 residues in the CDR3. The V gene end was trimmed by 0 bases and the J gene end by 7 bases; junction bases not matched to a gene: 1. The DNA for the CDR3 is TGTGCCAGCAGCCAAGACGGGGGGAATACGCAGTATTTT. Translated, it gives CASSQDGGNTQYF. Filled out from reference TRBV14 and TRBJ2-3, the complete variable domain reads EAGVTQFPSHSVIEKGQTVTLRCDPISGHDNLYWYRRVMGKEIKFLLHFVKESKQDESGMPNNRFLAERTGGTYSTLKVQPAELEDSGVYFCASSQDGGNTQYFGPGTRLTVL.

J is TRBJ2-3 and V is TRBV30; 9 positions agree with TRBD1. The V gene end was trimmed by 8 bases and the J gene end by 14 bases; junction bases not matched to a gene: 14. This CDR3 spans 12 amino acids. In germline, CDR1 is GTSNPN, CDR2 SVGIG (reference sequence). The CDR3 sequence is CAGTIPGTGTYF. The CDR3 nucleotides are TGTGCCGGGACCATTCCGGGGACAGGGACGTATTTT.

This clonotype has only a few counts. The chain uses TRBV6-6 and TRBJ2-7; TRBD1 agrees at 8 bases. CDR1 MNHNY and CDR2 SVGAGI come from the germline V gene (reference sequence). The V gene end was trimmed by 10 bases and the J gene end by 0 bases; junction bases not matched to a gene: 8. The CDR3 is made up of 14 amino acids. The CDR3 sequence is CANSLTGGSYEQYF. As DNA, the CDR3 is TGTGCCAACAGCCTTACAGGGGGCTCCTACGAGCAGTACTTC.

This clonotype was seen at least ten times. V and J are TRBV20-1 and TRBJ2-6, with no clear D. CDR1 is DFQATT and CDR2 is SNEGSKA in the germline V gene (reference sequence). V dropped 0 bases and J dropped 0 bases, with 9 bases sitting between them. The CDR3 consists of 16 residues. The CDR3 DNA sequence: TGCAGTGCTAGAGATAGAGAAGGCTCTGGGGCCAACGTCCTGACTTTC. This encodes CSARDREGSGANVLTF.

This chain joins TRBV5-1 and TRBJ2-6; TRBD1 matches at 7 bases. This CDR3 comprises 15 residues. CDR1 is SGHRS, CDR2 YFSETQ, per germline. Trimming cost V 7 bases and J 4 bases; bases outside gene matches: 8. The CDR3, as DNA: TGCGCCAGCCGTATACAGGGGCCCGGGGCCAACGTCCTGACTTTC. The encoded protein is CASRIQGPGANVLTF.

The sample holds many counts of this clonotype. The gene calls are TRBV21-1 and TRBJ2-3; the table's D call, TRBD1, has no DNA check behind it. TRBV21-1 counts as a pseudogene. This CDR3 has 16 amino acids. CDR3 loop: CATGQQKPESTDTQYF. CDR3 bases: TGTGCCACCGGACAGCAGAAACCGGAGAGCACAGATACGCAGTATTTT.

This clonotype was detected many times. This rearrangement joins TRBV20-1 to TRBJ1-5; D gene uncertain. The germline gives CDR1 DFQATT, CDR2 SNEGSKA (reference sequence). Trimming removed 0 bases at V and 3 bases at J, with 18 bases between. The CDR3 totals 17 residues. The CDR3 here is CSARDFLLEAPNQPQHF. As DNA, the CDR3 is TGCAGTGCTAGAGATTTCCTCTTAGAAGCCCCCAATCAGCCCCAGCATTTT.

This chain joins TRBV7-9 and TRBJ2-7; unclear D gene. The V end lost 4 bases, the J end lost 5 bases, and 9 bases lay between the germline ends. This CDR3 contains 12 residues. From germline, CDR1 is SEHNR and CDR2 FQNEAQ (reference sequence). CDR3 nucleotide sequence: TGTGCCAGCAGCTCCCCACCGAACGAGCAGTACTTC. Its protein is CASSSPPNEQYF.

About this clonotype: Just one base apart from a much larger clone, this may be a read error. The chain carries TRBV7-2 and TRBJ2-3; perhaps TRBD2 as D (5 bases). Per the germline V gene, CDR1 is SGHTA and CDR2 is FQGNSA. The CDR3 contains 15 residues. CDR3 residues: CASSLGSGLTDTRYF. In DNA form, the CDR3 reads TGTGCCAGCAGCTTAGGCAGCGGCCTCACAGATACGCGGTATTTT.

The rearrangement joins TRBV28 to TRBJ2-7, with D tentatively TRBD2 (6 bases). Germline V gives CDR1 MDHEN, CDR2 SYDVKM. The CDR3 runs to 14 residues. Trimming pared 2 bases from V and 0 bases from J, leaving 8 bases between. CDR3 sequence: CASSLAGTSYEQYF. The CDR3 nucleotides read TGTGCCAGCAGTTTAGCGGGAACCTCCTACGAGCAGTACTTC. Full variable domain (outside the CDR3, taken from reference TRBV28 and TRBJ2-7): DVKVTQSSRYLVKRTGEKVFLECVQDMDHENMFWYRQDPGLGLRLIYFSYDVKMKEKGDIPEGYSVSREKKERFSLILESASTNQTSMYLCASSLAGTSYEQYFGPGTRLTVT.

CDR3 bases: TGTGCCAGCAGTGAACGGGGGCGTATCAATGAAAAACTGTTTTTT. This sequence encodes CASSERGRINEKLFF. The gene calls are TRBV6-1 and TRBJ1-4; maybe TRBD1 (6 bases). Trimming left V 2 bases short and J 5 bases short, with 12 bases between. The germline gives CDR1 MNHNS, CDR2 SASEGT. CDR3 size: 15 residues.

This clonotype turned up a few times. CDR3 region: CASSEVLGTEAFF. In nucleotides, the CDR3 is TGTGCCAGCAGTGAAGTTCTGGGGACTGAAGCTTTCTTT. The V gene is TRBV2, the J gene TRBJ1-1; D is unclear. This CDR3 comprises 13 residues. Per germline, CDR1 SNHLY and CDR2 FYNNEI. With 1 base removed from V and 5 bases from J, the gap between germline ends came to 8 bases.

This clonotype was seen a handful of times. Compared with germline, one end of the junction differs, possibly owing to a read error. V usage is TRBV10-2 and J usage is TRBJ1-6; 12 nucleotides line up with TRBD1. The CDR3 totals 15 residues. Per germline, CDR1 WSHSY and CDR2 SAAADI. The CDR3 DNA reads as TGCGCCAGCAGTGAGTGGGACAGGGGGCGTTCACCCCCCCACTTT. It is translated as CASSEWDRGRSPPHF.

In its sample, this clonotype was seen a few times. The chain carries TRBV5-1 and TRBJ2-3; TRBD1 might be the D (5 bases). In germline, CDR1 is SGHRS, CDR2 YFSETQ. V gave up 7 bases and J gave up 0 bases, with 18 bases separating them. The CDR3 sequence is 16 residues long. The CDR3 DNA follows: TGCGCCAGCTCCTGGATGGGGCCGACTAGCACAGATACGCAGTATTTT. Its translation: CASSWMGPTSTDTQYF.

There are many counts of this clonotype. This chain links TRBV28 with TRBJ2-5; D call uncertain. Trimming removed 1 base from V and 5 bases from J, with 5 bases in between. The V gene's germline CDR1 is MDHEN and CDR2 SYDVKM. The CDR3 sequence is 12 residues long. The DNA for the CDR3 is TGTGCCAGCAGTTTATCGAGGGAGACCCAGTACTTC. This gives the protein CASSLSRETQYF.

With respect to this clonotype: Just one base apart from a much larger clone, this may be a read error. The CDR3 is CAASRTSSNNEQFF. In DNA form, the CDR3 reads TGTGCCGCCTCCAGGACTAGCTCAAACAATGAGCAGTTCTTC. The V gene is TRBV13, the J gene TRBJ2-1; 8 positions match TRBD2. Germline loops: CDR1 PRHDT, CDR2 FYEKMQ (reference sequence). The CDR3 is 14 amino acids. The V segment lost 11 bases and the J segment 5 bases; nucleotides outside the gene matches: 11.